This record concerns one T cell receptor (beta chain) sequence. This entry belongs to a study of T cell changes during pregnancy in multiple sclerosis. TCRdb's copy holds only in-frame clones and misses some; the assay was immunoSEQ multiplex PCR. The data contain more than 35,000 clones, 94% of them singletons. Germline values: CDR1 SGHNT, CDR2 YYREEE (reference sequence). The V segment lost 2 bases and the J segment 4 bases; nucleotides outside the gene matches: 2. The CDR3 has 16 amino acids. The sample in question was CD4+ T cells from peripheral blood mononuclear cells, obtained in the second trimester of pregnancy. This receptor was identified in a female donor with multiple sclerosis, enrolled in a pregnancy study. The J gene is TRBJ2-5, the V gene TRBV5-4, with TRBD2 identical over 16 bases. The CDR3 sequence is CASSLGTSGGGETQYF. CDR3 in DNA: TGTGCCAGCAGCTTAGGGACTAGCGGGGGGGGAGAGACCCAGTACTTC.